This is a list of T cell receptor beta chains from one sample in a study of blood T cell repertoires in COVID-19. Assay: immunoSEQ multiplex PCR; the TCRdb copy retains only in-frame clones and omits some. The repertoire holds 140,000 to 150,000 clones, with 80% to 85% as singletons. Sequencing input: PBMCs or T cells enriched from blood (not recorded which). Receptors were obtained from a woman in her 50s who had been exposed to COVID-19. CDR3s include the opening cysteine and the closing phenylalanine or tryptophan. The order of the fields is CDR3 length, D gene, J gene, clone size, V gene, CDR3 protein, CDR3 DNA. D genes are given only for firm matches. Clone size, where shown, is once, few, many, or a class for clones that have expanded.

14	TRBD1	TRBJ2-2	-	TRBV2	CASMDRSNTGELFF	TGTGCCAGCATGGACAGGTCGAACACCGGGGAGCTGTTTTTT
16	-	TRBJ1-3	-	TRBV28	CASSPPGRASGNTIYF	TGTGCCAGCAGTCCCCCAGGGCGCGCATCAGGAAACACCATATATTTT
16	-	TRBJ1-4	-	TRBV18	CASSPLSVLEVEKLFF	TGTGCCAGCTCACCACTTTCGGTCTTAGAAGTTGAAAAACTGTTTTTT
15	-	TRBJ2-1	-	TRBV29-1	CSVDGGWVTYNEQFF	TGCAGCGTTGATGGGGGGTGGGTTACCTACAATGAGCAGTTCTTC
16	-	TRBJ2-6	-	TRBV9	CASSQRPGSGANVLTF	TGTGCCAGCAGCCAAAGACCCGGGTCTGGGGCCAACGTCCTGACTTTC
15	-	TRBJ2-3	-	TRBV27	CASSPLTLQGDTQYF	TGTGCCAGCAGCCCCCTCACCCTCCAGGGCGATACGCAGTATTTT
13	TRBD1	TRBJ1-2	few	TRBV7-9	CASSFARGSGYTF	TGTGCCAGCAGCTTTGCCAGGGGGAGCGGCTACACCTTC
15	-	TRBJ2-3	-	TRBV6-5	CASIARGQSTDTQYF	TGTGCCAGCATCGCACGAGGACAAAGCACAGATACGCAGTATTTT
13	-	TRBJ2-3	-	TRBV11-3	CASSIRQTDTQYF	TGTGCCAGCAGCATCCGACAGACAGATACGCAGTATTTT
14	-	TRBJ2-7	once	TRBV5-1	CASSLVGSSYEQYF	TGCGCCAGCAGCTTGGTCGGGAGCTCCTACGAGCAGTACTTC
14	TRBD2	TRBJ2-7	-	TRBV10-1	CASSESQGGYEQYF	TGCGCCAGCAGTGAGTCGCAGGGAGGGTACGAGCAGTACTTC
16	TRBD1	TRBJ1-2	once	TRBV5-4	CASSFGDGTGNYGYTF	TGTGCCAGCAGCTTCGGGGACGGGACAGGAAACTATGGCTACACCTTC
17	TRBD1	TRBJ1-1	few	TRBV5-5	CASTLGGGQGWNTEAFF	TGTGCCAGCACTCTAGGAGGGGGCCAGGGGTGGAACACTGAAGCTTTCTTT
15	-	TRBJ2-2	-	TRBV6-5	CATLRNDGSFGELFF	TGTGCCACCCTCCGGAACGACGGGAGCTTCGGGGAGCTGTTTTTT
18	TRBD1	TRBJ2-3	-	TRBV7-9	CASSLDRRRGTGTDTQYF	TGTGCCAGCAGCTTAGATAGACGGCGGGGGACAGGGACAGATACGCAGTATTTT
17	TRBD2	TRBJ2-1	-	TRBV6-2/TRBV6-3	CASSYTAGTSGNNEQFF	TGTGCCAGCAGTTACACGGCCGGGACTAGCGGAAACAATGAGCAGTTCTTC
18	TRBD2	TRBJ2-5	-	TRBV4-3	CASSLKRTSGSQKETQYF	TGCGCCAGCAGCCTAAAAAGGACTAGCGGGAGTCAGAAAGAGACCCAGTACTTC
11	-	TRBJ2-7	-	TRBV2	CASGLWYEQYF	TGTGCCAGCGGCTTGTGGTACGAGCAGTACTTC
12	TRBD1	TRBJ2-7	-	TRBV30	CAWSDRVEEQYF	TGTGCCTGGTCGGACAGGGTGGAAGAGCAGTACTTC
14	TRBD2	TRBJ2-3	-	TRBV7-2	CASSPSGSAHTQYF	TGTGCCAGCAGCCCGAGCGGGAGTGCACATACGCAGTATTTT
10	-	TRBJ2-7	-	TRBV23-1	CASMGGEQYF	TGCGCCAGCATGGGGGGCGAGCAGTACTTC
16	-	TRBJ2-1	-	TRBV9	CASSAIDRRINNEQFF	TGTGCCAGCAGCGCCATCGACAGGCGGATTAACAATGAGCAGTTCTTC